A selection of T cell receptor beta chains follows, all from one sample in a study of T cells in Graves' hyperthyroidism and ophthalmopathy. From the multiplex PCR reads, TCRdb called clonotypes with MiXCR, one entry per CDR3 protein. The table lists around 380,000 distinct CDR3 sequences, less than 15% of them singletons. The sequenced sample was blood. The receptors were gathered from a man aged 30 to 45 with Graves' hyperthyroidism that later progressed to Graves' ophthalmopathy. Both conserved end residues are part of each CDR3. D genes are given only for firm matches. Rows may omit the clone size; those that give it use once, few, many or a size class.

size	V	D	J	CDR3	DNA
many	TRBV12-3/TRBV12-4	TRBD1	TRBJ1-2	CASRGTGGVYGYTF	TGTGCCAGCAGGGGGACAGGGGGGGTCTATGGCTACACCTTC
-	TRBV20-1	-	TRBJ2-1	CRPQGLGMGEQFF	-
many	TRBV5-1	TRBD1	TRBJ1-5	CASSPDRGDQPQHF	TGCGCCAGCAGCCCGGACAGGGGGGACCAGCCCCAGCATTTT
few	TRBV4-1	-	TRBJ1-5	CASGGPNQPQHF	TGCGCCAGCGGCGGACCTAATCAGCCCCAGCATTTT
many	TRBV11-2	-	TRBJ1-2	CASSPGNRALDYGYTF	TGTGCCAGCAGCCCCGGGAATCGGGCTTTAGACTATGGCTACACCTTC
few	TRBV9	-	TRBJ1-6	CASSVVDGGSNSPLHF	TGTGCCAGCAGCGTAGTCGACGGCGGGAGTAATTCACCCCTCCACTTT
many	TRBV28	TRBD1	TRBJ1-5	CASSFGTHPDRWGGPQHF	TGTGCCAGCAGTTTTGGTACTCACCCGGACAGGTGGGGTGGGCCCCAGCATTTT
many	TRBV20-1	TRBD2	TRBJ2-1	CSAGRLAGNEQFF	TGCAGTGCTGGCCGACTAGCGGGCAATGAGCAGTTCTTC
many	TRBV9	TRBD1	TRBJ1-1	CASSARQGQNTEAFF	TGTGCCAGCAGCGCAAGACAGGGGCAGAACACTGAAGCTTTCTTT
few	TRBV10-3	-	TRBJ1-6	CAITERVNSPLHF	TGTGCCATCACAGAGCGGGTGAATTCACCCCTCCACTTT
many	TRBV7-3	TRBD2	TRBJ2-1	CASSLSGLAGIEQFF	TGTGCCAGCAGCTTAAGCGGACTAGCGGGGATTGAGCAGTTCTTC
-	TRBV9	TRBD2	TRBJ2-4	CASSVGGGKGIQYF	TGTGCCAGCAGCGTAGGGGGAGGGAAGGGCATTCAGTACTTC
few	TRBV19	TRBD1	TRBJ1-5	CASRGQGHNQPQHF	TGTGCCAGTAGGGGACAGGGTCACAATCAGCCCCAGCATTTT
many	TRBV2	TRBD2	TRBJ2-5	CASRRRLAGNQETQYF	TGTGCCAGCAGGCGGAGGCTAGCGGGGAACCAAGAGACCCAGTACTTC
-	TRBV20-1	-	TRBJ2-6	CSALINSGANVLTF	TGCAGTGCTTTAATCAACTCTGGGGCCAACGTCCTGACTTTC
many	TRBV28	-	TRBJ2-2	CASSFLGSNTGELFF	TGTGCCAGCAGTTTTTTAGGGTCGAACACCGGGGAGCTGTTTTTT
few	TRBV6-1	-	TRBJ1-1	CASRGDLNTEAFF	TGTGCCAGCAGGGGTGACTTGAACACTGAAGCTTTCTTT
-	TRBV20-1	-	TRBJ2-7	CSATIQGPTYEQYF	TGCAGTGCCACTATACAGGGACCCACCTACGAGCAGTACTTC
-	TRBV6-1	TRBD2	TRBJ2-5	CVSRFGGAGETQYF	TGTGTCAGCCGATTCGGGGGGGCAGGTGAGACCCAGTACTTC
-	TRBV9	-	TRBJ2-7	CASSVGGPSYGQYF	TGTGCCAGCAGCGTCGGCGGGCCCTCCTACGGGCAGTACTTC
-	TRBV20-1	TRBD1	TRBJ1-5	CSARDREKVGQPQHF	TGCAGTGCCAGGGACAGGGAAAAGGTCGGTCAGCCCCAGCATTTT
-	TRBV5-4	-	TRBJ1-2	CASSLAHARINYGYTF	TGTGCCAGCAGCTTGGCCCACGCAAGGATTAACTATGGCTACACCTTC
many	TRBV20-1	-	TRBJ1-5	CSARSSNQPQHF	TGCAGTGCTAGAAGCAGCAATCAGCCCCAGCATTTT
few	TRBV5-1	TRBD1	TRBJ2-7	CASSRDSTRDYEQYF	TGCGCCAGCAGCAGGGACAGTACCCGAGACTACGAGCAGTACTTC
-	TRBV7-6	TRBD1	TRBJ2-7	CASSSLRTGPSYEQYF	TGTGCCAGCAGCTCCCTCAGGACAGGGCCCTCCTACGAGCAGTACTTC
many	TRBV6-1	-	TRBJ1-1	CASSDRRLRNTEAFF	TGTGCCAGCAGTGACCGCCGACTTAGGAACACTGAAGCTTTCTTT
-	TRBV5-1	-	TRBJ1-3	CASSFQGDGNTIYF	TGCGCCAGCAGCTTCCAGGGTGACGGAAACACCATATATTTT
many	TRBV12-5	TRBD2	TRBJ2-5	CASGPPGTRKPGQYF	TGTGCTAGTGGTCCCCCCGGGACTAGGAAACCGGGCCAGTACTTC
-	TRBV7-9	-	TRBJ1-3	CASSLGVHSGNTIYF	TGTGCCAGCAGCTTAGGGGTACACTCTGGAAACACCATATATTTT
many	TRBV5-1	-	TRBJ1-1	CASRDWDPGDPTEAFF	TGCGCCAGCAGGGACTGGGACCCGGGTGATCCCACTGAAGCTTTCTTT
many	TRBV12-3/TRBV12-4	-	TRBJ1-3	CASNLWGNAGNTIYF	TGTGCCAGCAACCTATGGGGGAATGCAGGAAACACCATATATTTT
many	TRBV6-1	-	TRBJ1-1	CASSYSAGVEAFF	TGTGCCAGCAGTTACAGCGCCGGAGTTGAAGCTTTCTTT
many	TRBV7-9	TRBD2	TRBJ2-7	CASSFGRGGIDEQYF	TGTGCCAGCAGCTTCGGACGGGGGGGGATAGACGAGCAGTACTTC
-	TRBV4-1	TRBD1	TRBJ1-6	CASSQIQGWDSPLHF	TGCGCCAGCAGCCAGATACAGGGGTGGGATTCACCCCTCCACTTT
many	TRBV5-1	-	TRBJ2-7	CASSLDREYEQYF	TGCGCCAGCAGCTTGGACAGAGAATACGAGCAGTACTTC
many	TRBV6-1	-	TRBJ2-2	CASSESPSVAGELFF	TGTGCCAGCAGTGAATCTCCCTCTGTCGCCGGGGAGCTGTTTTTT
many	TRBV6-5	TRBD1	TRBJ1-2	CASSYSNRGYGYTF	TGTGCCAGCAGTTACTCGAACAGGGGCTATGGCTACACCTTC
-	TRBV3-1	TRBD1	TRBJ2-7	CASSPGAGGYEQYF	TGTGCCAGCAGCCCGGGTGCAGGGGGATACGAGCAGTACTTC
many	TRBV29-1	-	TRBJ1-1	CSVAGRSNTEAFF	TGCAGCGTGGCCGGACGGTCGAACACTGAAGCTTTCTTT
few	TRBV7-9	-	TRBJ1-1	CASSSQQATEAFF	TGTGCCAGCAGCTCCCAACAGGCCACTGAAGCTTTCTTT
many	TRBV20-1	-	TRBJ1-4	CSASNAGGDNEKLFF	TGCAGTGCTTCCAACGCGGGAGGGGATAATGAAAAACTGTTTTTT
-	TRBV19	TRBD1	TRBJ2-3	CASTGTGGQGSTDTQYF	TGTGCCAGTACAGGAACCGGGGGACAGGGGAGCACAGATACGCAGTATTTT
-	TRBV11-3	TRBD1	TRBJ1-5	CASSFRQGVNQPQHF	TGTGCCAGCAGCTTTCGGCAGGGGGTCAATCAGCCCCAGCATTTT
many	TRBV12-3/TRBV12-4	-	TRBJ1-6	CASSGGRPDGSPLHF	TGTGCCAGCAGTGGGGGACGCCCCGATGGTTCACCCCTCCACTTT
many	TRBV20-1	TRBD2	TRBJ2-1	CSARDFSGGPYNEQFF	TGCAGTGCTAGAGATTTTAGCGGGGGGCCTTACAATGAGCAGTTCTTC
-	TRBV24-1	-	TRBJ2-7	CATREGSSYEQYF	TGTGCCACCAGGGAGGGGAGCTCCTACGAGCAGTACTTC
few	TRBV20-1	-	TRBJ2-1	CSAEATSSYNEQFF	TGCAGTGCCGAGGCCACGAGCTCCTACAATGAGCAGTTCTTC
many	TRBV3-1	-	TRBJ2-1	CASSGQSVGYNEQFF	TGTGCCAGCAGCGGGCAGTCCGTGGGTTACAATGAGCAGTTCTTC
-	TRBV28	-	TRBJ2-7	CASSAGLGTYEQYF	TGTGCCAGCAGTGCCGGACTGGGAACCTACGAGCAGTACTTC
many	TRBV27	-	TRBJ2-1	CASSLRRHYNEQFF	TGTGCCAGCAGTTTACGGAGACACTACAATGAGCAGTTCTTC
many	TRBV5-1	-	TRBJ1-1	CASRSENTEAFF	TGCGCCAGCAGGAGTGAGAACACTGAAGCTTTCTTT
-	TRBV27	-	TRBJ1-5	CASSFGLLGNQPQHF	TGTGCCAGCAGTTTCGGGCTCCTAGGCAATCAGCCCCAGCATTTT
-	TRBV28	-	TRBJ1-5	CASSSGSQPQHF	TGTGCCAGCAGTTCAGGGTCTCAGCCCCAGCATTTT
many	TRBV20-1	TRBD2	TRBJ2-1	CSARDSGHLNEQFF	TGCAGTGCTAGAGATAGCGGGCATTTAAATGAGCAGTTCTTC
many	TRBV10-3	-	TRBJ2-5	CAISEQGTQYF	TGTGCCATCAGTGAACAGGGGACCCAGTACTTC